The 12 T cell receptor beta chains listed next were all sequenced from one sample in a study of T cell responses to AZD1222 COVID-19 vaccine. TCRdb's table, derived via immunoSEQ multiplex PCR, lists solely in-frame clones and lacks some. The sample includes under 75,000 clones, 85% of them seen just once. The specimen comprised peripheral blood, sampled on day 0 of AZD1222 vaccination. These receptors were collected from an adult in good health.

The chain uses TRBV11-2 and TRBJ1-1, with 7 bases matching TRBD1. V shed 6 bases, J shed 0 bases, and the junction held 10 bases outside the gene matches. Per the germline V gene, CDR1 is SGHAT and CDR2 is FQNNGV. CDR3 length: 16 residues. CDR3 DNA: TGTGCCAGCAGGACCACAGGGGCCCCCATGAACACTGAAGCTTTCTTT. This encodes CASRTTGAPMNTEAFF.

The chain carries TRBV11-2 and TRBJ2-7; D gene ambiguous. The V end lost 5 bases, the J end lost 2 bases, and 4 bases lay between the germline ends. Germline V gene sequence: CDR1 SGHAT, CDR2 FQNNGV. This CDR3 spans 11 amino acids. The CDR3 nucleotides read TGTGCCAGCAGCACAGCCTACGAGCAGTACTTC. Residues: CASSTAYEQYF.

In DNA form, the CDR3 reads TGTGCCAGCAGCGTAGGGTTAGCGGAAAGCACAGATACGCAGTATTTT. This encodes CASSVGLAESTDTQYF. The chain recombines TRBV9 with TRBJ2-3, with D possibly being TRBD2 (6 bases). From germline, CDR1 is SGDLS and CDR2 YYNGEE. V was cut by 0 bases and J by 0 bases, with 11 bases left in between. CDR3 length equals 16 residues.

This chain connects TRBV11-3 to TRBJ2-6, with no clear D. The germline V gene encodes CDR1 SGHNT and CDR2 YENEEA. The CDR3 loop spans 13 amino acids. Trimming removed 1 base at V and 2 bases at J, with 0 bases between. Here the CDR3 reads CASSLAGANVLTF. The DNA of the CDR3 is TGTGCCAGCAGCTTAGCTGGGGCCAACGTCCTGACTTTC.

J is TRBJ2-7 and V is TRBV20-1; no definite D call. CDR3 length: 11 residues. Trimming pared 4 bases from V and 5 bases from J, leaving 9 bases between. Germline lookup yields CDR1 DFQATT and CDR2 SNEGSKA (reference sequence). For the CDR3, the DNA is TGCAGTGCTACCTTGGTTGACGAGCAGTACTTC. It is translated as CSATLVDEQYF.

The V gene is TRBV19, the J gene TRBJ2-3; D uncertain. V was clipped by 2 bases and J by 1 base, with 10 bases between them. The CDR3 runs 15 residues. Per germline, CDR1 LNHDA and CDR2 SQIVND (reference sequence). DNA of the CDR3: TGTGCCAGTAGTATAAACCGGCAACGCACAGATACGCAGTATTTT. This gives the protein CASSINRQRTDTQYF.

This clone is classed as medium-sized. The chain is built from TRBV20-1 and TRBJ2-7; 8 bases map to TRBD2. CDR3 length equals 12 residues. Germline CDR1 reads DFQATT; CDR2 reads SNEGSKA (reference sequence). Trimming took 3 bases from V and 5 from J; bases not matched to a gene: 3. CDR3 in amino acids: CSASEREHEQYF. DNA of the CDR3: TGCAGTGCTAGTGAGCGGGAGCACGAGCAGTACTTC.

This clone is a singleton in its sample. The rearrangement joins TRBV5-1 to TRBJ1-6; 8 nucleotides align to TRBD1. The CDR3 sequence is 18 residues long. Germline V gene sequence: CDR1 SGHRS, CDR2 YFSETQ. With V trimmed by 5 bases and J by 10 bases, 20 bases remained unmatched. The CDR3 region is CASRYHAPGQASSSPLHF. In DNA form, the CDR3 reads TGCGCCAGCAGATACCATGCCCCGGGACAGGCGAGTAGCTCACCCCTCCACTTT. Full variable domain (missing parts from reference TRBV5-1 and TRBJ1-6): KAGVTQTPRYLIKTRGQQVTLSCSPISGHRSVSWYQQTPGQGLQFLFEYFSETQRNKGNFPGRFSGRQFSNSRSEMNVSTLELGDSALYLCASRYHAPGQASSSPLHFGNGTRLTVT.

This chain links TRBV10-1 with TRBJ2-1, with 10 bases lining up with TRBD1. Per the germline V gene, CDR1 is WNHNN and CDR2 is SYGVQD (reference sequence). The trim removed 5 bases at V and 3 bases at J, leaving 7 bases unmatched. The CDR3 runs 16 residues. CDR3 sequence: CASSTGQGEYYNEQFF. The CDR3 DNA reads as TGCGCCAGCAGTACTGGACAGGGGGAGTACTACAATGAGCAGTTCTTC.

The chain employs TRBV5-1 and TRBJ2-1; unclear D gene. Germline V gene data show CDR1 as SGHRS and CDR2 as YFSETQ. Trimming pared 6 bases from V and 0 bases from J, leaving 10 bases between. The CDR3 has 14 amino acids. CDR3 nucleotide sequence: TGCGCCAGCACTGACGGCAACTCCTACAATGAGCAGTTCTTC. As protein: CASTDGNSYNEQFF.

This chain connects TRBV9 to TRBJ2-1; TRBD2 agrees at 10 bases. The CDR3 has 16 residues. Germline CDR1 and CDR2: SGDLS and YYNGEE. V shed 0 bases, J shed 7 bases, and the junction held 7 bases outside the gene matches. The CDR3 DNA reads as TGTGCCAGCAGCGTAGAAAAGCGGGAGGGTATAAATGAGCAGTTCTTC. This sequence encodes CASSVEKREGINEQFF.

This clone occurred a few times. The CDR3 spells CASSVGGNPFSGNTIYF. The CDR3 nucleotides read TGCGCCAGCAGCGTTGGGGGGAATCCTTTCTCTGGAAACACCATATATTTT. This chain uses TRBV4-1 with TRBJ1-3, with D tentatively TRBD1 (5 bases). V gave up 5 bases and J gave up 0 bases, with 17 bases separating them. This CDR3 is 17 amino acids long. Germline V CDR1 and CDR2: MGHRA, YSYEKL.